The clone carrying this T cell receptor beta chain was seen at least ten times. Its cognate antigen is unknown. Thyroid surgery took place with no prior treatment in any patient. This sample is drawn from a study of metastatic and nonmetastatic thyroid tumors. Study-wide findings and caveats: Reported TCR beta diversity, measured in blood and tumor, was significantly higher for malignant thyroid tumors than for benign nodules.

The CDR3 covers 15 residues. J lost 9 bases, V lost 0 bases, and 9 bases had no gene match. CDR1 and CDR2 (germline): GTSNPN, SVGIG (reference sequence). With MiXCR, TCRdb called clones anew from the PCR reads. The data hold about 45,000 clones, with 3% to 3.5% observed a single time. The chain combines TRBV30 with TRBJ2-1, with 9 bases that match TRBD2. Input material: blood. This sequence originates from a female donor with papillary thyroid cancer or a benign thyroid nodule (not recorded which). Some clones in this sample may be carry-over from other donors' samples. The CDR3 sequence: CAWSVRGGRATEQFF. The CDR3 DNA sequence: TGTGCCTGGAGTGTTCGGGGCGGGAGGGCCACTGAGCAGTTCTTC.